Presented here are 32 T cell receptor beta chains from one specimen sequenced in a study of cytomegalovirus exposure and HLA in healthy donors. A multiplex PCR was run with 60 Vbeta primers and 13 Jbeta primers. Sequencing was performed with immunoSEQ multiplex PCR; in TCRdb, only in-frame clones are kept and a portion is missing. This sample's clone table lists about 170,000 clones. Sequencing was performed on PBMCs. These receptors all come from a woman aged 18-29 years in good health and CMV-seropositive.

Concerning this clone itself: Other DNA sequences in this sample translate to the same CDR3. The rearrangement uses TRBV7-2 and TRBJ2-1, with TRBD2 matching over 7 bases. Germline V gene sequence: CDR1 SGHTA, CDR2 FQGNSA. The V and J ends lost 1 base and 3 bases, in that order; junction bases with no gene match: 6. This CDR3 region has 16 residues. The CDR3 bases are TGTGCCAGCAGCTTAGTCGCGGGAGTGATCTACAATGAGCAGTTCTTC. Translating it yields CASSLVAGVIYNEQFF.

The chain couples TRBV6-5 to TRBJ1-2; 8 bases fit TRBD1. The V and J ends lost 4 bases and 8 bases, in that order; junction bases with no gene match: 6. This CDR3 spans 13 amino acids. Germline loops: CDR1 MNHEY, CDR2 SVGAGI. CDR3 protein: CASSSGQGTGYTF. The CDR3 DNA reads as TGTGCCAGCAGTTCTGGACAGGGTACGGGCTACACCTTC.

The V and J genes are TRBV29-1 and TRBJ1-4; tentative D call: TRBD1 (6 bases). With 3 bases removed from V and 7 bases from J, the gap between germline ends came to 15 bases. Looked up from germline, CDR1 is SQVTM and CDR2 is ANQGSEA. This CDR3 has 14 residues. The CDR3 nucleotides are TGCAGCGTTGACGTTACAGGGCAGGGTGAAAAACTGTTTTTT. Translation gives CSVDVTGQGEKLFF.

The V gene is TRBV5-1, the J gene TRBJ2-1; D not certain. This CDR3 has 14 residues. V was cut by 5 bases and J by 1 base, with 10 bases left in between. Germline V CDR1 and CDR2: SGHRS, YFSETQ. CDR3 in amino acids: CASSASVSYNEQFF. CDR3 nucleotide sequence: TGCGCCAGCAGTGCCAGCGTTTCCTACAATGAGCAGTTCTTC.

The rearrangement joins TRBV2 to TRBJ2-5; TRBD2 might be the D (5 bases). Germline V gene sequence: CDR1 SNHLY, CDR2 FYNNEI. This CDR3 region has 13 residues. V shed 4 bases and J shed 4 bases, with 10 bases lying between them. The CDR3 nucleotides read TGTGCCAGCAGTGCCGGGAAGGTAGAGACCCAGTACTTC. This sequence encodes CASSAGKVETQYF.

The V gene is TRBV30, the J gene TRBJ2-5, with TRBD1 matching 8 bases. V lost 7 bases, J lost 1 base, and 11 bases stayed unmatched. The CDR3 has 15 residues. Germline V CDR1 and CDR2: GTSNPN, SVGIG (reference sequence). CDR3 protein: CASTDRGKFQETQYF. For the CDR3, the DNA is TGTGCCTCCACCGACAGGGGAAAGTTCCAAGAGACCCAGTACTTC.

The J gene is TRBJ2-5, the V gene TRBV10-1; no clear D. V was trimmed by 3 bases and J by 3 bases, leaving 8 bases between them. The V gene's germline CDR1 is WNHNN and CDR2 SYGVQD (reference sequence). CDR3 length equals 13 residues. CDR3 loop: CASSEADKETQYF. CDR3 nucleotide sequence: TGCGCCAGCAGTGAAGCTGATAAAGAGACCCAGTACTTC.

The J gene is TRBJ1-2, the V gene TRBV4-3; D unclear. CDR1 is LGHNA, CDR2 YSLEER, per germline. V dropped 0 bases and J dropped 1 base, with 6 bases sitting between them. The CDR3 has 14 amino acids. The CDR3 here is CASSQEGSNYGYTF. CDR3 coding DNA: TGCGCCAGCAGCCAAGAGGGGAGTAACTATGGCTACACCTTC.

The chain joins TRBV10-1 to TRBJ2-3, with unresolved D. The germline V gene encodes CDR1 WNHNN and CDR2 SYGVQD (reference sequence). The ends were cut back, 3 bases at V and 2 bases at J, with 9 bases in the middle. This CDR3 region has 14 residues. The CDR3 DNA follows: TGCGCCAGCAGTGATGGGCAGCCCACAGATACGCAGTATTTT. Its translation: CASSDGQPTDTQYF.

The genes are TRBV18 and TRBJ1-4; 8 nucleotides align to TRBD1. Germline CDR1 and CDR2: KGHSH and LQKENI. J was trimmed by 7 bases and V by 3 bases; bases with no gene match: 1. The CDR3 extends over 13 amino acids. The CDR3 sequence: CASSPGTGEKLFF. DNA for the CDR3: TGTGCCAGCTCACCGGGGACAGGTGAAAAACTGTTTTTT.

V usage is TRBV11-2 and J usage is TRBJ2-5; D is ambiguous. The CDR3 has 16 residues. Germline CDR1 and CDR2: SGHAT and FQNNGV. V shed 5 bases and J shed 1 base, with 17 bases lying between them. The CDR3 nucleotides read TGTGCCAGCAGCGCTAGGATGGCGTCCAGCCAAGAGACCCAGTACTTC. This translates into CASSARMASSQETQYF.

The chain is built from TRBV10-2 and TRBJ2-2; 10 bases are shared with TRBD2. V lost 1 base and J lost 4; bases outside the gene matches: 6. CDR3 length: 17 amino acids. Germline V gene sequence: CDR1 WSHSY, CDR2 SAAADI. CDR3 amino acids: CASSEFLAGEGTGELFF. For the CDR3, the DNA is TGCGCCAGCAGTGAGTTCCTAGCGGGAGAGGGCACCGGGGAGCTGTTTTTT.

This CDR3 reads CATSPSRQKETQYF. In DNA form, the CDR3 reads TGTGCCACCTCGCCGTCCCGACAGAAAGAGACCCAGTACTTC. This sequence joins TRBV15 and TRBJ2-5; D perhaps matches TRBD1 (5 bases). CDR1 and CDR2 from the germline V gene are LNHNV and YYDKDF (reference sequence). CDR3 length equals 14 residues. V lost 8 bases, J lost 3 bases, and 16 bases lay in between.

This chain connects TRBV2 to TRBJ2-1; D unclear. Germline CDR1 reads SNHLY; CDR2 reads FYNNEI. The V and J ends lost 2 bases and 0 bases respectively, with 5 bases between them. The CDR3 extends over 14 amino acids. The CDR3 DNA sequence: TGTGCCAGCAGTGAAATGCGCTCCTACAATGAGCAGTTCTTC. It is translated as CASSEMRSYNEQFF.

This rearrangement joins TRBV10-3 to TRBJ2-3, with 9 bases aligning to TRBD2. The V and J ends lost 10 bases and 4 bases, in that order; junction bases with no gene match: 9. Germline V lookup: CDR1 ENHRY, CDR2 SYGVKD. There are 14 residues in the CDR3. Here the CDR3 reads CATLSGSRADTQYF. The CDR3 DNA reads TGTGCCACCCTTAGCGGGAGTAGAGCAGATACGCAGTATTTT.

The CDR3 protein is CASSYSASYEQYF. DNA of the CDR3: TGTGCCAGCAGTTACTCGGCATCCTACGAGCAGTACTTC. The J gene is TRBJ2-7, the V gene TRBV6-5, with D hard to call. V was shortened by 0 bases and J by 1 base, with 4 bases between the two germline ends. Germline-derived CDR1 and CDR2 are MNHEY and SVGAGI. The CDR3 consists of 13 residues.

The CDR3 DNA is TGTGCCAGCAGCTTAGGACTTCAGGGGGATAACACTGAAGCTTTCTTT. Its translation is CASSLGLQGDNTEAFF. The chain combines TRBV7-6 with TRBJ1-1, with TRBD1 matching 7 bases. The ends lost 1 base at V and 2 bases at J; junction bases unmatched: 7. The germline CDR1 and CDR2 sequences are SGHVS and FNYEAQ. The CDR3 covers 16 residues.

DNA of the CDR3: TGCGCCAGCAGCTTGGACCTAGAGGGCTACACCTTC. This gives the protein CASSLDLEGYTF. The V call is TRBV5-1, the J call TRBJ1-2, with D uncertain. The length of the CDR3 is 12 residues. Germline assignment: CDR1 SGHRS and CDR2 YFSETQ. V lost 0 bases, J lost 8 bases, and 8 bases lay in between.

This sequence joins TRBV5-1 and TRBJ2-7; no firm D call. There are 13 residues in the CDR3. Germline values: CDR1 SGHRS, CDR2 YFSETQ. V gave up 3 bases and J gave up 7 bases, with 14 bases separating them. The CDR3 bases are TGCGCCAGCAGCTCGGAGAACTTGAGGGAGCAGTACTTC. It translates to CASSSENLREQYF.

The J gene is TRBJ2-1, the V gene TRBV5-4, with D unclear. V lost 4 bases to trimming and J lost 1 base, with 12 bases between them. CDR3 length: 15 residues. Germline CDR1 is SGHNT and CDR2 is YYREEE (reference sequence). CDR3 in amino acids: CASSPLPESYNEQFF. The CDR3, as DNA: TGTGCCAGCAGCCCCCTTCCCGAGTCCTACAATGAGCAGTTCTTC.

The chain uses TRBV6-5 and TRBJ2-1; 9 bases map to TRBD2. Germline CDR1 reads MNHEY; CDR2 reads SVGAGI. V lost 6 bases, J lost 0 bases, and 3 bases stayed unmatched. CDR3 length: 15 residues. CDR3 coding DNA: TGTGCCAGCAGGCGAGCGGGGGGCTCCTACAATGAGCAGTTCTTC. Protein: CASRRAGGSYNEQFF.

The rearrangement uses TRBV10-3 and TRBJ2-2, with D perhaps TRBD2 (6 bases). CDR1 and CDR2 from the germline V gene are ENHRY and SYGVKD. The ends were cut back, 0 bases at V and 4 bases at J, with 6 bases in the middle. This CDR3 is 14 amino acids long. CDR3 sequence reads: CAISESGGTGELFF. DNA of the CDR3: TGTGCCATCAGTGAGTCGGGGGGCACCGGGGAGCTGTTTTTT.

The chain couples TRBV6-4 to TRBJ2-1; D gene uncertain. From germline, CDR1 is MRHNA and CDR2 SNTAGT. The V end lost 8 bases, the J end lost 7 bases, and 15 bases lay between the germline ends. The CDR3 has 13 residues. The CDR3 DNA follows: TGTGCCAGCTCACCCTCAGCGAGGAATGAGCAGTTCTTC. It yields the protein CASSPSARNEQFF.

The chain combines TRBV5-1 with TRBJ1-1; unclear D gene. CDR1 and CDR2 from the germline V gene are SGHRS and YFSETQ. This CDR3 spans 12 amino acids. With 5 bases removed from V and 1 base from J, the gap between germline ends came to 6 bases. This CDR3 is CASREGNTEAFF. As DNA, the CDR3 is TGCGCCAGCAGGGAGGGGAACACTGAAGCTTTCTTT.

The V and J genes are TRBV6-1 and TRBJ2-3, with D possibly TRBD2 on 6 matching bases. V dropped 4 bases and J dropped 0 bases, with 11 bases sitting between them. Germline CDR1 MNHNS, CDR2 SASEGT. This CDR3 has 15 amino acids. The CDR3 loop is CASSAAGPSTDTQYF. The CDR3 coding sequence is TGTGCCAGCAGTGCGGCGGGACCTAGCACAGATACGCAGTATTTT.

The chain carries TRBV7-3 and TRBJ2-1; 11 nucleotides match TRBD2. The germline CDR1 and CDR2 sequences are SGHTA and FQGTGA. With V trimmed by 3 bases and J by 7 bases, 5 bases remained unmatched. The CDR3 spans 15 residues. The DNA of the CDR3 is TGTGCCAGCAGCTTTAGCGGGGGGGCCTCAAATGAGCAGTTCTTC. Translated, it gives CASSFSGGASNEQFF.

This rearrangement joins TRBV19 to TRBJ2-7; D gene ambiguous. V dropped 6 bases and J dropped 5 bases, with 14 bases sitting between them. The CDR3 is made up of 13 amino acids. Germline V gives CDR1 LNHDA, CDR2 SQIVND (reference sequence). CDR3 sequence: CASSMTAPNEQYF. DNA of the CDR3: TGTGCCAGTAGCATGACTGCCCCCAACGAGCAGTACTTC.

The J gene is TRBJ2-7, the V gene TRBV29-1; TRBD1 might be the D (6 bases). The germline gives CDR1 SQVTM, CDR2 ANQGSEA. Trimming left V 0 bases short and J 3 bases short, with 18 bases between. The CDR3 sequence is 16 residues long. In nucleotides, the CDR3 is TGCAGCGTTGAAGATCAGGCAGGGGTCCTCGGCTACGAGCAGTACTTC. This gives the protein CSVEDQAGVLGYEQYF.

The chain is built from TRBV9 and TRBJ1-1; the match to TRBD1 covers 7 bases. Germline-derived CDR1 and CDR2 are SGDLS and YYNGEE. The CDR3 contains 15 residues. The V and J ends lost 2 bases and 11 bases, in that order; junction bases with no gene match: 15. The CDR3 sequence: CASSVGRDRISGAFF. The CDR3 DNA follows: TGTGCCAGCAGCGTCGGCCGGGACAGAATCTCAGGGGCTTTCTTT.

In DNA, the CDR3 is TGTGCCAGCAGTGGCGAGGGAGGGAGGAAGACTGAAGCTTTCTTT. This codes for CASSGEGGRKTEAFF. The chain combines TRBV6-1 with TRBJ1-1; D is unresolved. Trimming cost V 4 bases and J 5 bases, with 17 bases left between them. This CDR3 contains 15 residues. Germline V gene sequence: CDR1 MNHNS, CDR2 SASEGT.

This chain connects TRBV29-1 to TRBJ1-1; no firm D call. The CDR3 is 12 residues long. Trimming left V 8 bases short and J 6 bases short, with 16 bases between. Per the germline V gene, CDR1 is SQVTM and CDR2 is ANQGSEA. CDR3 residues: CSLTRTGSEAFF. DNA for the CDR3: TGCAGCCTCACAAGGACGGGATCTGAAGCTTTCTTT.

The chain combines TRBV11-3 with TRBJ1-2, with a tentative D call TRBD1 (6 bases). V dropped 0 bases and J dropped 7 bases, with 12 bases sitting between them. The germline CDR1 and CDR2 sequences are SGHNT and YENEEA. The CDR3 has 14 amino acids. The CDR3 sequence is CASSLEAGAGGYTF. The CDR3 DNA reads TGTGCCAGCAGCTTAGAAGCAGGGGCCGGTGGCTACACCTTC.